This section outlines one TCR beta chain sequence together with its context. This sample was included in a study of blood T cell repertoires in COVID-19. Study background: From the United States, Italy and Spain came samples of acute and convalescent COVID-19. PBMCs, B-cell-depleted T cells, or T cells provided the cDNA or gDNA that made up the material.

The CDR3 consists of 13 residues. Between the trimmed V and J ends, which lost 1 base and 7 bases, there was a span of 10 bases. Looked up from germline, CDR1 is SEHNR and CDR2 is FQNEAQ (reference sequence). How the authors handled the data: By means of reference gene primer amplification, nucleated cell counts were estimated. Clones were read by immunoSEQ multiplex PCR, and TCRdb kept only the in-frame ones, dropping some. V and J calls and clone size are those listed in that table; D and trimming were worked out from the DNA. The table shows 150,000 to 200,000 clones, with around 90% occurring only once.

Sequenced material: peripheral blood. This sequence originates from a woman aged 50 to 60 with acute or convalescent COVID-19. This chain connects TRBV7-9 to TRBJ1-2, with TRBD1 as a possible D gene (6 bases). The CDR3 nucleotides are TGTGCCAGCAGCTTAGACAGGGCTGCTGGCTACACCTTC. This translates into CASSLDRAAGYTF.